The 30 T cell receptor beta chains below all came from one sample that was sequenced in a study of glioma-infiltrating T cells after dendritic cell vaccination. Documented time point: after dendritic cell vaccination, including at tumor progression/relapse. The method was immunoSEQ multiplex PCR; TCRdb's version includes in-frame clones alone and lacks a portion of them. The sample lists roughly 80,000 clones, roughly 91% occurring once. Sequenced here: blood, sampled after dendritic cell vaccination. The receptors derive from a human donor with glioblastoma.

This rearrangement joins TRBV19 to TRBJ1-5, with a weak D call TRBD1 (5 bases). Per the germline V gene, CDR1 is LNHDA and CDR2 is SQIVND (reference sequence). The CDR3 extends over 15 amino acids. V gave up 5 bases and J gave up 7 bases, with 18 bases separating them. CDR3 nucleotides: TGTGCCAGTAGTGGGAACACACTGGGGGGACAGCCCCAGCATTTT. It yields the protein CASSGNTLGGQPQHF.

V usage is TRBV5-1 and J usage is TRBJ2-2, with TRBD2 matching 7 bases. Germline V gene sequence: CDR1 SGHRS, CDR2 YFSETQ. Trimming cost V 4 bases and J 3 bases; bases outside gene matches: 9. The CDR3 has 16 residues. This CDR3 reads CASSSSGSRDTGELFF. The CDR3 bases are TGCGCCAGCAGCAGTAGCGGGTCTAGGGACACCGGGGAGCTGTTTTTT.

The chain uses TRBV5-6 and TRBJ2-1, with D perhaps matching TRBD2 (5 bases). The CDR3 has 15 amino acids. Trimming took 0 bases from V and 4 from J, leaving 11 bases between them. The V gene's germline CDR1 is SGHDT and CDR2 YYEEEE. CDR3 sequence: CASSLAQRLYNEQFF. CDR3 sequence (DNA): TGTGCCAGCAGCTTGGCCCAGCGGCTATACAATGAGCAGTTCTTC.

The rearrangement joins TRBV5-6 to TRBJ2-5; 8 bases align to TRBD2. The V segment lost 1 base and the J segment 4 bases; nucleotides outside the gene matches: 3. The CDR3 spans 14 residues. Germline-derived CDR1 and CDR2 are SGHDT and YYEEEE. The CDR3 nucleotides are TGTGCCAGCAGCTTGAGCGGGAGCAGAGAGACCCAGTACTTC. This translates into CASSLSGSRETQYF.

This clone was found many times. The chain links TRBV27 to TRBJ1-6, with D uncertain. The CDR3 spans 14 residues. Germline V gene sequence: CDR1 MNHEY, CDR2 SMNVEV (reference sequence). V lost 2 bases to trimming and J lost 5 bases, with 7 bases between them. The DNA for the CDR3 is TGTGCCAGCAGTTTAAACGGGGATAATTCACCCCTCCACTTT. It specifies CASSLNGDNSPLHF.

The chain couples TRBV6-1 to TRBJ2-1; 9 bases line up with TRBD2. The V gene's germline CDR1 is MNHNS and CDR2 SASEGT. After removal of 11 bases from V and 3 bases from J, the junction contained 5 bases not matched to a gene. There are 13 residues in the CDR3. This CDR3 reads CAGLTSGYNEQFF. For the CDR3, the DNA is TGTGCCGGGTTGACTAGCGGCTACAATGAGCAGTTCTTC.

The chain couples TRBV9 to TRBJ2-5, with TRBD1 identical over 9 bases. The better agreement between TRBJ2-7 and the DNA end casts doubt on the J call. CDR1 and CDR2 (germline): SGDLS, YYNGEE. This CDR3 contains 14 residues. CDR3 amino acids: CASSPRTGESEQYF. The CDR3 DNA follows: TGTGCCAGCAGCCCTCGGACAGGGGAATCCGAGCAGTACTTC.

The chain has TRBV5-1 and TRBJ2-3, with 7 bases fitting TRBD1. V dropped 0 bases and J dropped 1; count of bases not matched to a gene: 5. This CDR3 is built from 16 residues. Germline CDR1 is SGHRS and CDR2 is YFSETQ. Written as DNA, the CDR3 is TGCGCCAGCAGCTTGGACAGGGGAACCCGCACAGATACGCAGTATTTT. Protein: CASSLDRGTRTDTQYF.

The chain uses TRBV19 and TRBJ1-1; D ambiguous. This CDR3 is built from 14 residues. CDR1 is LNHDA and CDR2 is SQIVND in the germline V gene (reference sequence). The V gene lost 1 base and the J gene lost 2 bases, with 8 bases spanning the gap. The CDR3 sequence is CASSIVTDNTEAFF. The CDR3 DNA is TGTGCCAGTAGTATAGTCACAGACAACACTGAAGCTTTCTTT.

The J gene is TRBJ2-3, the V gene TRBV4-1; TRBD2 agrees at 16 bases. J lost 2 bases, V lost 7 bases, and 12 bases had no gene match. The CDR3 contains 19 residues. Germline lookup yields CDR1 MGHRA and CDR2 YSYEKL. The CDR3 spells CASTPGPGLAGGITDTQYF. DNA of the CDR3: TGCGCCAGCACCCCAGGGCCGGGACTAGCGGGGGGGATCACAGATACGCAGTATTTT.

The chain recombines TRBV9 with TRBJ1-2; D is ambiguous. The germline V gene encodes CDR1 SGDLS and CDR2 YYNGEE. Trimming took off 6 bases at V and 7 bases at J, with 16 bases between the two ends. This CDR3 spans 13 amino acids. CDR3 sequence reads: CASTQGTKGGYTF. The CDR3 nucleotides read TGTGCCAGCACCCAAGGAACTAAAGGTGGCTACACCTTC. Looking up the rest from reference TRBV9 and TRBJ1-2 gives the full variable domain: DSGVTQTPKHLITATGQRVTLRCSPRSGDLSVYWYQQSLDQGLQFLIQYYNGEERAKGNILERFSAQQFPDLHSELNLSSLELGDSALYFCASTQGTKGGYTFGSGTRLTVV.

The CDR3: CASSWGLAGRQETQYF. The CDR3 DNA is TGCGCCAGCAGCTGGGGACTAGCGGGCCGACAAGAGACCCAGTACTTC. This chain uses TRBV5-1 with TRBJ2-5; 12 bases map to TRBD2. The CDR3 consists of 16 residues. The V gene end was trimmed by 3 bases and the J gene end by 2 bases; junction bases not matched to a gene: 5. CDR1 is SGHRS, CDR2 YFSETQ, per germline.

The chain links TRBV5-1 to TRBJ1-6; unclear D gene. Germline V gene lookup returns CDR1 SGHRS and CDR2 YFSETQ. Trimming left V 0 bases short and J 5 bases short, with 6 bases between. The CDR3 extends over 14 amino acids. CDR3 amino acids: CASSLEGDNSPLHF. The CDR3 DNA reads as TGCGCCAGCAGCTTGGAAGGAGATAATTCACCCCTCCACTTT.

V usage is TRBV2 and J usage is TRBJ1-2; no reliable D call. V lost 6 bases and J 8 bases, leaving 19 bases between the germline ends. CDR1 and CDR2 (germline): SNHLY, FYNNEI. CDR3 size: 14 residues. CDR3 DNA: TGTGCCAGCAGAACCTTGACGGACTTATTCGGCTACACCTTC. As protein: CASRTLTDLFGYTF. The whole variable domain, remainder taken from reference TRBV2 and TRBJ1-2, is EPEVTQTPSHQVTQMGQEVILRCVPISNHLYFYWYRQILGQKVEFLVSFYNNEISEKSEIFDDQFSVERPDGSNFTLKIRSTKLEDSAMYFCASRTLTDLFGYTFGSGTRLTVV.

J is TRBJ2-7 and V is TRBV19; 10 nucleotides match TRBD2. The V gene end was trimmed by 5 bases and the J gene end by 2 bases; junction bases not matched to a gene: 3. Germline CDR1 and CDR2: LNHDA and SQIVND (reference sequence). This CDR3 comprises 14 residues. The CDR3 sequence is CASSPGLAAYEQYF. CDR3 nucleotides: TGTGCCAGTAGTCCCGGACTAGCGGCCTACGAGCAGTACTTC.

The chain uses TRBV5-1 and TRBJ2-5, with D possibly TRBD2 on 5 matching bases. This CDR3 spans 13 amino acids. Germline assignment: CDR1 SGHRS and CDR2 YFSETQ. V was trimmed by 3 bases and J by 2 bases, leaving 8 bases between them. As DNA, the CDR3 is TGCGCCAGCAGCTCGGGGAGACAAGAGACCCAGTACTTC. This encodes CASSSGRQETQYF.

The chain is built from TRBV27 and TRBJ1-5; the match to TRBD1 covers 11 bases. CDR3 size: 15 residues. Germline V gene sequence: CDR1 MNHEY, CDR2 SMNVEV (reference sequence). The ends lost 2 bases at V and 6 bases at J; junction bases unmatched: 3. CDR3 sequence: CASSLGTGGSQPQHF. CDR3 sequence (DNA): TGTGCCAGCAGTTTAGGGACAGGGGGGTCTCAGCCCCAGCATTTT.

The rearrangement links TRBV6-5 to TRBJ2-7; D not resolved. The germline V gene has CDR1 MNHEY and CDR2 SVGAGI. The V end was cut by 5 bases, the J end by 2 bases, with 7 bases between. The CDR3 spans 12 residues. The CDR3 DNA reads as TGTGCCAGCAGTCCTACCACCTACGAGCAGTACTTC. This sequence encodes CASSPTTYEQYF.

This clone has only one observation. The chain joins TRBV12-5 to TRBJ1-2; TRBD1 matches at 8 bases. Germline CDR1 reads LGHNT; CDR2 reads FRNRAP. The CDR3 is 14 residues long. The V and J ends lost 6 bases and 8 bases, in that order; junction bases with no gene match: 11. DNA for the CDR3: TGTGCTAGTGGGTACCCGGGACAGGTGGGCGGCTACACCTTC. As protein: CASGYPGQVGGYTF.

V usage is TRBV9 and J usage is TRBJ2-1; 12 nucleotides align to TRBD2. V dropped 0 bases and J dropped 2; count of bases not matched to a gene: 6. Germline loops: CDR1 SGDLS, CDR2 YYNGEE. The CDR3 runs 18 residues. CDR3 in amino acids: CASSVVPSGGGPYNEQFF. In nucleotides, the CDR3 is TGTGCCAGCAGCGTAGTCCCTAGCGGGGGGGGGCCCTACAATGAGCAGTTCTTC.

V usage is TRBV14 and J usage is TRBJ1-1; TRBD1 might be the D (5 bases). The germline V gene encodes CDR1 SGHDN and CDR2 FVKESK. Trimming pared 4 bases from V and 7 bases from J, leaving 19 bases between. The CDR3 is 15 amino acids. CDR3 sequence reads: CASSPLKGKAFEAFF. CDR3 bases: TGTGCCAGCAGCCCGCTTAAGGGGAAAGCTTTTGAAGCTTTCTTT.

The V call is TRBV6-5, the J call TRBJ1-3; D perhaps matches TRBD2 (6 bases). The J call is doubtful: the DNA matches TRBJ2-2 better. The CDR3 is 14 residues long. The germline gives CDR1 MNHEY, CDR2 SVGAGI. CDR3 coding DNA: TGTGCCAGCAGTAGTAGCGGGAACACCGGGGAGCTGTTTTTT. It codes for CASSSSGNTGELFF.

This clone was found a few times. V gene TRBV5-5 combines with J gene TRBJ2-3, with TRBD1 as a possible D gene (6 bases). Trimming shortened V by 4 bases and J by 0 bases, and 15 bases separated the two germline ends. The CDR3 covers 16 residues. Germline CDR1 and CDR2: SGHKS and YYEKEE (reference sequence). The CDR3 loop is CASSQGQPRSTDTQYF. The CDR3 DNA sequence: TGTGCCAGCAGCCAAGGACAGCCAAGGAGCACAGATACGCAGTATTTT. The whole variable domain, filled in from reference TRBV5-5 and TRBJ2-3, reads DAGVTQSPTHLIKTRGQQVTLRCSPISGHKSVSWYQQVLGQGPQFIFQYYEKEERGRGNFPDRFSARQFPNYSSELNVNALLLGDSALYLCASSQGQPRSTDTQYFGPGTRLTVL.

In its sample, this clone was seen once. V and J are TRBV27 and TRBJ1-1; unclear D gene. The germline V gene encodes CDR1 MNHEY and CDR2 SMNVEV (reference sequence). Trimming cost V 4 bases and J 4 bases, with 16 bases left between them. This CDR3 is built from 15 residues. CDR3 sequence reads: CASSSSLAPGTEAFF. The CDR3 nucleotides are TGTGCCAGCAGTTCCAGCCTAGCCCCGGGCACTGAAGCTTTCTTT.

This clone was seen only a few times. The V call is TRBV6-6, the J call TRBJ2-3; 7 nucleotides align to TRBD2. This CDR3 comprises 13 residues. Trimming removed 5 bases from V and 5 bases from J; junction bases left unmatched: 4. Germline V gene data show CDR1 as MNHNY and CDR2 as SVGAGI (reference sequence). The CDR3 loop is CASSPLAGDTQYF. The DNA for the CDR3 is TGTGCCAGCAGTCCTTTAGCGGGAGATACGCAGTATTTT.

V gene TRBV19 combines with J gene TRBJ2-2, with D possibly TRBD1 on 6 matching bases. CDR3 length equals 15 residues. CDR1 is LNHDA, CDR2 SQIVND, per germline (reference sequence). The V end lost 6 bases, the J end lost 1 base, and 12 bases lay between the germline ends. The CDR3 nucleotides are TGTGCCAGTAGCCTCAGGGGAAAGAACACCGGGGAGCTGTTTTTT. Amino acids: CASSLRGKNTGELFF.

The chain recombines TRBV5-1 with TRBJ1-2, with D possibly being TRBD1 (6 bases). Germline CDR1 is SGHRS and CDR2 is YFSETQ. V dropped 3 bases and J dropped 3 bases, with 12 bases sitting between them. The CDR3 has 14 residues. The CDR3 loop is CASSSGQSDYGYTF. CDR3 DNA: TGCGCCAGCAGCTCCGGACAGAGCGACTATGGCTACACCTTC.

The V call is TRBV10-3, the J call TRBJ1-1; D may be TRBD1 (5 bases). This CDR3 contains 14 residues. Trimming shortened V by 6 bases and J by 1 base, and 12 bases separated the two germline ends. Per germline, CDR1 ENHRY and CDR2 SYGVKD. The CDR3 sequence is CAIRPTDKNTEAFF. CDR3 sequence (DNA): TGTGCCATCAGACCGACAGATAAGAACACTGAAGCTTTCTTT.

The chain couples TRBV30 to TRBJ2-3; the D is unclear. The germline V gene encodes CDR1 GTSNPN and CDR2 SVGIG (reference sequence). V shed 1 base and J shed 5 bases, with 4 bases lying between them. The CDR3 length is 11 residues. The CDR3 is CAWSAGDTQYF. The CDR3 DNA reads as TGTGCCTGGAGTGCGGGAGATACGCAGTATTTT. The full variable domain, rest sourced from reference TRBV30 and TRBJ2-3, is SQTIHQWPATLVQPVGSPLSLECTVEGTSNPNLYWYRQAAGRGLQLLFYSVGIGQISSEVPQNLSASRPQDRQFILSSKKLLLSDSGFYLCAWSAGDTQYFGPGTRLTVL.

J is TRBJ2-7 and V is TRBV7-2, with 14 bases aligning to TRBD2. This CDR3 spans 17 amino acids. Germline V gene sequence: CDR1 SGHTA, CDR2 FQGNSA. With 0 bases clipped from V and 6 bases from J, the junction kept 7 bases outside the gene matches. The CDR3 DNA is TGTGCCAGCAGCTTAGCGGTGACTAGCGGGAGGGCCCCCGAGCAGTACTTC. This sequence encodes CASSLAVTSGRAPEQYF. The whole variable domain, remainder taken from reference TRBV7-2 and TRBJ2-7, is GAGVSQSPSNKVTEKGKDVELRCDPISGHTALYWYRQSLGQGLEFLIYFQGNSAPDKSGLPSDRFSAERTGGSVSTLTIQRTQQEDSAVYLCASSLAVTSGRAPEQYFGPGTRLTVT.